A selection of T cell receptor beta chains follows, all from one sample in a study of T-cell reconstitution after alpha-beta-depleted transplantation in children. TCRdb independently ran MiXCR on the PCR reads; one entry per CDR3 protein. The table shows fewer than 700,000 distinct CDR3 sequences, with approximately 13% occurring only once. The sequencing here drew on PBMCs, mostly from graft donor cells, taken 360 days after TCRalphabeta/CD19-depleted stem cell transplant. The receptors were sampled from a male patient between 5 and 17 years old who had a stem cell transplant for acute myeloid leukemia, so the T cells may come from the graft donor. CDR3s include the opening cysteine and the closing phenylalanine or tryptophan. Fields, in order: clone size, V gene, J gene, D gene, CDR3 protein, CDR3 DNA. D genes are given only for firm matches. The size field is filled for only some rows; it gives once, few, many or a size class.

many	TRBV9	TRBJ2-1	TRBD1	CASRPDRGEQFF	TGTGCCAGCAGACCTGACAGGGGCGAGCAGTTCTTC
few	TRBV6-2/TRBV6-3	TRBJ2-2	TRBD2	CASRTRASGRYANTGELFF	TGTGCCAGCAGAACACGTGCTAGCGGGAGGTACGCGAACACCGGGGAGCTGTTTTTT
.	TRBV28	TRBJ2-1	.	CASSPRGRQFF	TGTGCCAGCAGCCCTCGGGGGAGACAGTTCTTC
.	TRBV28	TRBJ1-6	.	CASTQGTSAPTLHF	TGTGCCAGCACCCAAGGGACGTCGGCTCCAACCCTCCACTTT
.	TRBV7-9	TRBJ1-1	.	CASTTSGANTEAFF	TGTGCCAGCACCACTAGTGGGGCGAACACTGAAGCTTTCTTT
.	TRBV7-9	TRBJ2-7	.	CASSPGILSYEQYF	TGTGCCAGCAGCCCAGGGATCCTCTCCTACGAGCAGTACTTC
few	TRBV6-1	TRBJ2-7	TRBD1	CASIGTGRYEQYF	TGTGCCAGCATCGGGACAGGGCGCTACGAGCAGTACTTC
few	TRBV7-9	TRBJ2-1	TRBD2	CASSLVLAGTYNEQFF	TGTGCCAGCAGCTTAGTTCTAGCGGGAACCTACAATGAGCAGTTCTTC
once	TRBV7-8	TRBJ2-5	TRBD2	CASSLGLSGNMYQETQYF	TGTGCCAGCAGCTTAGGGCTAAGCGGGAACATGTACCAAGAGACCCAGTACTTC
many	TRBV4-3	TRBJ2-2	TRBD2	CASSGEPAGGPVTGELFF	TGCGCCAGCAGCGGTGAACCAGCGGGAGGGCCAGTCACCGGGGAGCTGTTTTTT
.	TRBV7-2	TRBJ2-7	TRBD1	CASSTRTGNTPYEQYF	TGTGCCAGCAGCACCCGGACAGGGAACACCCCCTACGAGCAGTACTTC
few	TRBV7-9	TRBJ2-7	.	CASSLVGSGPLTYEQYF	TGTGCCAGCAGCTTAGTTGGGTCAGGGCCACTTACCTACGAGCAGTACTTC
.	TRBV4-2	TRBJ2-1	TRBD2	CASSPQLRTSGKGGTYNEQFF	TGTGCCAGCAGCCCGCAACTCAGGACTAGCGGGAAGGGTGGCACCTACAATGAGCAGTTCTTC
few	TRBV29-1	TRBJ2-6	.	CSTRWAGANVLTF	TGCAGCACCAGGTGGGCTGGGGCCAACGTCCTGACTTTC
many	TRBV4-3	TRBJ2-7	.	CASSPRAGSYEQYF	TGCGCCAGCAGCCCGAGGGCGGGGTCCTACGAGCAGTACTTC
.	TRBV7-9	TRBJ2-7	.	CASSLTIGASEQYF	TGTGCCAGCAGCTTAACGATTGGGGCCTCCGAGCAGTACTTC
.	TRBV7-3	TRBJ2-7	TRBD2	CASSPRPGTSGTLYEQYF	TGTGCCAGCAGCCCGAGACCGGGGACTAGCGGGACACTCTACGAGCAGTACTTC
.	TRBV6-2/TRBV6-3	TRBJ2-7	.	CASSYPFHLAFISYEQYF	TGTGCCAGCAGTTACCCGTTCCACCTAGCGTTTATCTCCTACGAGCAGTACTTC
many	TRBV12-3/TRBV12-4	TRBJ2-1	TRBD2	CASSFSGRTYNEQFF	TGTGCCAGCAGTTTCTCCGGGAGGACGTACAATGAGCAGTTCTTC
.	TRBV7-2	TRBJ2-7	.	CASSPQGFYEQYF	TGTGCCAGCAGCCCCCAGGGGTTCTACGAGCAGTACTTC
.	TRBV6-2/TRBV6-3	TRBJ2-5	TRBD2	CASTELAEETQYF	TGTGCCAGCACCGAACTAGCGGAAGAGACCCAGTACTTC
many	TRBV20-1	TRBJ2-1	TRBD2	CSASGLAGVRDEQFF	TGCAGTGCCTCGGGACTAGCGGGAGTGAGGGATGAGCAGTTCTTC
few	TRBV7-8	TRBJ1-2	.	CASSLGFNGYTF	TGTGCCAGCAGCCTCGGATTCAATGGCTACACCTTC
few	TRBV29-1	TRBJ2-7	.	CSASPGLTYEQYF	TGCAGCGCGAGCCCGGGACTCACCTACGAGCAGTACTTC